This is a list of T cell receptor beta chains from one sample in a study of tumor-infiltrating lymphocytes in primary liver carcinoma. MiXCR was run by TCRdb on the multiplex PCR reads, yielding one entry per CDR3 protein. The table lists some 64,000 distinct CDR3 sequences, over 60% of them singletons. The material sequenced was liver tumor tissue from sampling region 4. These receptor sequences come from a middle-aged man with primary liver carcinoma and hepatitis B virus infection. Each CDR3 is given with its conserved first and last residue. The D gene is left open where the match is weak. Not all rows give a size; the values are once, few, many and, for expanded clones, a class.

TRBV11-1,TRBJ2-7,-,-,CVGSGKLSYEQYF,TGTGTCGGCAGTGGGAAGCTATCCTACGAGCAGTACTTC
TRBV29-1,TRBJ1-2,TRBD1,-,CSVEKRQGDSDYGYTF,TGCAGCGTTGAAAAAAGGCAGGGGGACAGTGACTATGGCTACACCTTC
TRBV11-2,TRBJ2-5,-,-,CASSSDQRGFQYF,TGTGCCAGTAGCTCAGATCAGCGCGGCTTCCAGTACTTC
TRBV29-1,TRBJ1-1,-,once,CSTVGGPMNTEAFF,TGCAGCACGGTGGGGGGTCCCATGAACACTGAAGCTTTCTTT
TRBV24-1,TRBJ2-3,TRBD2,few,CATSDTRTSGRDTQYF,TGTGCCACCAGTGATACTAGGACTAGCGGGAGAGATACGCAGTATTTT
TRBV11-2,TRBJ1-1,-,-,CASSLVDSIEVFF,TGTGCAAGCAGCTTAGTGGACAGTATTGAAGTTTTCTTT
TRBV14,TRBJ2-3,-,-,CDSSLSRSDTQYF,TGTGACAGTAGCTTAAGCAGGTCAGATACGCAGTATTTT
TRBV4-1,TRBJ2-1,TRBD1,-,CASLGQGAVGEQFF,TGCGCCAGCCTAGGACAGGGGGCGGTCGGTGAGCAGTTCTTC
TRBV11-2,TRBJ2-3,TRBD2,-,CASSDSGRFTDTKYF,TGTGCCAGCAGCGATAGCGGGAGGTTTACAGATACGAAGTATTTT
TRBV5-1,TRBJ1-6,TRBD1,-,CTSRAGQNVAPLHF,TGCACCAGCAGGGCGGGACAGAATGTAGCACCCCTCCACTTT
TRBV19,TRBJ2-1,-,-,CASSQAETGDKQFF,TGTGCCAGTAGCCAGGCCGAAACCGGCGACAAGCAGTTCTTC
TRBV29-1,TRBJ2-7,-,-,CSVVRDGYKQYF,TGCAGCGTTGTCAGGGACGGCTACAAGCAGTACTTC
TRBV6-2/TRBV6-3,TRBJ2-1,-,-,CASSYRMNNEQFF,TGTGCCAGCAGTTACAGGATGAACAATGAGCAGTTCTTC
TRBV6-1,TRBJ1-5,-,many,CASRESADSNQPQHF,TGTGCCAGCAGGGAGTCGGCAGATAGCAATCAGCCCCAGCATTTT
TRBV12-3/TRBV12-4,TRBJ1-3,-,-,CASNPHSGNTIYF,TGTGCCAGCAATCCCCACTCCGGAAACACCATATATTTT
TRBV6-6,TRBJ1-6,-,once,CASSNIGISPLHF,TGTGCCAGCAGTAATATAGGGATTTCACCCCTCCACTTT
TRBV6-5,TRBJ1-2,-,many,CASSYSGDGNGYTF,TGTGCCAGCAGTTACAGTGGGGACGGGAATGGCTACACCTTC
TRBV7-8,TRBJ1-2,-,-,CASSLVSTRIANYGYTF,TGTGCCAGCAGCTTAGTGTCTACTAGGATCGCTAACTATGGCTACACCTTC
TRBV6-2/TRBV6-3,TRBJ1-5,-,-,CANTIDNYSNKPQHF,TGTGCCAACACCATCGACAACTATAGCAATAAGCCCCAGCATTTT
TRBV4-3,TRBJ2-7,-,-,CASSQEPGGGNEQYF,TGCGCAAGCAGCCAAGAACCTGGCGGAGGAAACGAGCAGTACTTC
TRBV6-6,TRBJ1-2,-,-,CLSTGNYGYTF,TGTCTCAGCACGGGGAACTATGGCTACACCTTC
TRBV6-2/TRBV6-3,TRBJ2-2,-,-,CAGSYTVNIGELFF,TGTGCCGGCAGTTACACAGTTAACATCGGGGAGCTGTTTTTT
TRBV4-1,TRBJ1-1,-,-,CASNQVNMRYTEAFF,TGTGCCAGCAACCAAGTGAACATGCGATACACTGAAGCCTTCTTT
TRBV4-2,TRBJ1-5,-,-,CPSSQDIEGNQPQHF,TGTCCCAGCAGCCAAGATATAGAGGGCAATCAGCCCCAGCATTTT
TRBV6-2/TRBV6-3,TRBJ2-4,-,-,CASSSEVANNIQYF,TGTGCCAGCAGTTCGGAAGTAGCCAATAACATTCAGTACTTC
TRBV20-1,TRBJ2-7,-,many,CSATIDRYEQYF,TGCAGTGCTACCATAGACCGGTACGAGCAGTACTTC
TRBV29-1,TRBJ2-3,-,-,CSVEGGTGITDTQYF,TGCAGCGTTGAGGGCGGGACCGGCATCACAGATACTCAGTATTTT
TRBV30,TRBJ1-2,TRBD1,few,CVWSPSGGGYSF,TGTGTCTGGAGTCCATCAGGGGGTGGCTACAGCTTC
TRBV21-1,TRBJ2-5,-,many,CASSDRGRETQYF,TGTGCCAGCAGCGACAGGGGGCGGGAGACCCAGTACTTC
TRBV20-1,TRBJ2-7,-,-,CSARAGTPYEQYF,TGCAGTGCTAGAGCAGGGACTCCCTACGAGCAGTACTTC
TRBV6-5,TRBJ1-1,TRBD1,-,CASSHTGGQGALGTEVFF,TGTGCCAGCAGCCATACTGGAGGACAGGGTGCGTTGGGCACTGAAGTTTTCTTT